The 27 T cell receptor beta chains below were found in one sample sequenced in a study of cytomegalovirus exposure and HLA in healthy donors. Primers: 60 Vbeta forward and 13 Jbeta reverse. The protocol was immunoSEQ multiplex PCR, while the TCRdb copy is restricted to in-frame clones and leaves out a portion. The table lists roughly 200,000 clones, 87% of them singletons. The material sequenced was PBMCs. The receptors stem from a boy aged 2 to 10 in good health and CMV-seronegative.

The V gene is TRBV10-3, the J gene TRBJ2-7; 8 positions agree with TRBD1. CDR3 length equals 14 residues. CDR1 ENHRY and CDR2 SYGVKD come from the germline V gene. V lost 6 bases to trimming and J lost 2 bases; unmatched junction nucleotides: 6. The CDR3, as DNA: TGTGCCATCAGGGACGACAGGGGAACCTACGAGCAGTACTTC. Protein sequence: CAIRDDRGTYEQYF.

The gene calls are TRBV27 and TRBJ1-5; D is unresolved. The CDR3 is 16 residues long. The V gene lost 3 bases and the J gene lost 1 base, with 13 bases spanning the gap. Germline values: CDR1 MNHEY, CDR2 SMNVEV (reference sequence). Here the CDR3 reads CASSFGPRGSNQPQHF. CDR3 DNA sequence: TGTGCCAGCAGTTTTGGGCCTCGAGGGAGCAATCAGCCCCAGCATTTT.

The chain couples TRBV27 to TRBJ2-7; 7 bases fit TRBD2. V trimming: 5 bases; J trimming: 0 bases; junction bases outside the gene matches: 4. In germline, CDR1 is MNHEY, CDR2 SMNVEV (reference sequence). The CDR3 extends over 14 amino acids. The DNA for the CDR3 is TGTGCCAGCAGTGTCCGGGACTACTCCTACGAGCAGTACTTC. Residues: CASSVRDYSYEQYF.

The V call is TRBV28, the J call TRBJ1-1, with D hard to call. CDR3 length: 16 residues. Germline lookup yields CDR1 MDHEN and CDR2 SYDVKM. V lost 4 bases to trimming and J lost 1 base, with 16 bases between them. This CDR3 is CASSSPPRGGNTEAFF. DNA of the CDR3: TGTGCCAGCAGTTCACCCCCCCGGGGAGGGAACACTGAAGCTTTCTTT.

This clone came up once. The J gene is TRBJ2-1, the V gene TRBV5-6; a weak D match, TRBD1 (5 bases). The V end lost 1 base, the J end lost 0 bases, and 8 bases lay between the germline ends. The CDR3 is 15 amino acids. CDR1 is SGHDT, CDR2 YYEEEE, per germline. The CDR3 DNA reads TGTGCCAGCAGCTTGCGACAGAGCTCCTACAATGAGCAGTTCTTC. Its translation is CASSLRQSSYNEQFF.

V gene TRBV6-5 combines with J gene TRBJ1-4; D ambiguous. V was clipped by 7 bases and J by 6 bases, with 15 bases between them. The CDR3 has 14 amino acids. CDR1 is MNHEY, CDR2 SVGAGI, per germline. CDR3 DNA: TGTGCCAGCACCCCGTCGGGATCCGATGAAAAACTGTTTTTT. It specifies CASTPSGSDEKLFF.

The V and J genes are TRBV20-1 and TRBJ1-2; tentative D call: TRBD1 (5 bases). Germline V lookup: CDR1 DFQATT, CDR2 SNEGSKA (reference sequence). The CDR3 extends over 11 amino acids. Trimming pared 6 bases from V and 8 bases from J, leaving 13 bases between. This CDR3 reads CSARGVGGYTF. Here the CDR3 DNA reads TGCAGTGCGCGGGGGGTGGGGGGCTACACCTTC.

J is TRBJ2-5 and V is TRBV7-9; possibly TRBD2 for D (5 bases). Germline assignment: CDR1 SEHNR and CDR2 FQNEAQ (reference sequence). With 4 bases removed from V and 2 bases from J, the gap between germline ends came to 11 bases. The CDR3 contains 14 residues. The CDR3 nucleotides read TGTGCCAGCAGCTATGGCCCGGGACAAGAGACCCAGTACTTC. Amino acids: CASSYGPGQETQYF.

The gene calls are TRBV27 and TRBJ2-7; tentatively, D is TRBD1 (5 bases). This CDR3 spans 15 amino acids. Trimming shortened V by 2 bases and J by 0 bases, and 11 bases separated the two germline ends. CDR1 is MNHEY and CDR2 is SMNVEV in the germline V gene (reference sequence). This chain's CDR3 is CASSLRAGYSYEQYF. DNA for the CDR3: TGTGCCAGCAGTTTACGTGCAGGGTACTCCTACGAGCAGTACTTC.

The rearrangement joins TRBV28 to TRBJ2-3; no clear D gene. CDR3 length: 11 residues. Germline V CDR1 and CDR2: MDHEN, SYDVKM. V was clipped by 5 bases and J by 2 bases, with 2 bases between them. CDR3 sequence reads: CASSLTDTQYF. The DNA for the CDR3 is TGTGCCAGCAGTCTCACAGATACGCAGTATTTT.

This chain links TRBV9 with TRBJ1-2; D is perhaps TRBD1 (6 bases). Trimming shortened V by 3 bases and J by 5 bases, and 23 bases separated the two germline ends. Germline lookup yields CDR1 SGDLS and CDR2 YYNGEE. The CDR3 loop spans 17 amino acids. DNA for the CDR3: TGTGCCAGCAGCGCGACAGGACAGCCATTTCTTAAGTATGGCTACACCTTC. Amino acids: CASSATGQPFLKYGYTF.

A few counts support this clone. The gene calls are TRBV11-2 and TRBJ2-7, with TRBD1 identical over 10 bases. With V trimmed by 5 bases and J by 6 bases, 13 bases remained unmatched. The CDR3 runs 16 residues. The germline CDR1 and CDR2 sequences are SGHAT and FQNNGV. The chain's CDR3 is CASSIGGGQGRREQYF. CDR3 in DNA: TGTGCCAGCAGCATAGGGGGGGGACAGGGGCGTCGCGAGCAGTACTTC.

The chain couples TRBV28 to TRBJ2-1, with TRBD2 matching over 15 bases. The CDR3 has 16 residues. V dropped 5 bases and J dropped 9; count of bases not matched to a gene: 8. CDR1 and CDR2 (germline): MDHEN, SYDVKM. The CDR3 is CASSTPGLAGGAEQFF. In nucleotides, the CDR3 is TGTGCCAGCAGTACGCCGGGACTAGCGGGGGGTGCTGAGCAGTTCTTC.

V and J are TRBV10-3 and TRBJ2-5; D possibly corresponds to TRBD1 (6 bases). Germline V lookup: CDR1 ENHRY, CDR2 SYGVKD. The CDR3 runs 11 residues. V dropped 7 bases and J dropped 3 bases, with 6 bases sitting between them. The CDR3 nucleotides are TGTGCCATCAAGGGGGAAGAGACCCAGTACTTC. Protein sequence: CAIKGEETQYF.

The chain is built from TRBV30 and TRBJ2-5, with D possibly TRBD2 on 5 matching bases. In germline, CDR1 is GTSNPN, CDR2 SVGIG (reference sequence). V gave up 3 bases and J gave up 5 bases, with 22 bases separating them. This CDR3 has 16 amino acids. The CDR3 sequence: CAWSGITSWLAETQYF. The CDR3 DNA follows: TGTGCCTGGAGCGGAATTACGAGCTGGCTAGCTGAGACCCAGTACTTC.

This clone was counted once. The gene calls are TRBV9 and TRBJ2-1; 10 bases align to TRBD2. This CDR3 spans 14 amino acids. Germline lookup yields CDR1 SGDLS and CDR2 YYNGEE. V was pared by 0 bases and J by 12 bases, with 6 bases of the junction left unmatched. The CDR3 spells CASSVGTSGLGQFF. In nucleotides, the CDR3 is TGTGCCAGCAGCGTAGGGACTAGCGGACTCGGGCAGTTCTTC.

This clone was detected a few times. V gene TRBV5-1 combines with J gene TRBJ2-3; 14 bases are shared with TRBD2. V lost 4 bases, J lost 3 bases, and 4 bases stayed unmatched. The germline gives CDR1 SGHRS, CDR2 YFSETQ. The CDR3 covers 16 residues. Here the CDR3 DNA reads TGCGCCAGCAGCCTGGGACTAGCGGGGGAGACAGATACGCAGTATTTT. Its translation: CASSLGLAGETDTQYF.

The J gene is TRBJ1-2, the V gene TRBV5-6; D call uncertain. This CDR3 spans 15 amino acids. V was trimmed by 0 bases and J by 5 bases, leaving 14 bases between them. Germline loops: CDR1 SGHDT, CDR2 YYEEEE. The CDR3 DNA follows: TGTGCCAGCAGCTTGGCCAGGCAGACAATATATGGCTACACCTTC. This sequence encodes CASSLARQTIYGYTF.

The chain links TRBV30 to TRBJ2-3; a possible D gene is TRBD2 (5 bases). The CDR3 is 12 amino acids. V lost 0 bases and J lost 6, with 7 bases in between. Per the germline V gene, CDR1 is GTSNPN and CDR2 is SVGIG (reference sequence). The CDR3 reads CAWSVRGDTQYF. The CDR3 DNA sequence: TGTGCCTGGAGTGTACGAGGGGATACGCAGTATTTT.

This sequence joins TRBV9 and TRBJ2-7; D call uncertain. The V gene's germline CDR1 is SGDLS and CDR2 YYNGEE. The CDR3 runs to 14 residues. The germline V and J ends were trimmed by 0 bases and 2 bases, with 9 bases remaining between them. CDR3 bases: TGTGCCAGCAGCGTAGACCTATTTACCTACGAGCAGTACTTC. Translated, it gives CASSVDLFTYEQYF.

This clone was seen only a few times. This rearrangement joins TRBV2 to TRBJ2-3; D gene unclear. The germline V and J ends were trimmed by 6 bases and 2 bases, with 6 bases remaining between them. Germline-derived CDR1 and CDR2 are SNHLY and FYNNEI. There are 12 residues in the CDR3. The CDR3 DNA reads as TGTGCCAGCAGGTACACCACAGATACGCAGTATTTT. Protein: CASRYTTDTQYF.

This chain joins TRBV19 and TRBJ1-4; unclear D gene. This CDR3 comprises 15 residues. V was clipped by 6 bases and J by 4 bases, with 15 bases between them. Germline-derived CDR1 and CDR2 are LNHDA and SQIVND (reference sequence). The CDR3 nucleotides are TGTGCCAGTAGACAAACCGGACTGATTAATGAAAAACTGTTTTTT. It encodes CASRQTGLINEKLFF.

The CDR3 region has the DNA TGCAGCGTACACCCAAGGGAGTCAGGTGAAAAACTGTTTTTT. This codes for CSVHPRESGEKLFF. The chain combines TRBV29-1 with TRBJ1-4; D is ambiguous. CDR3 length equals 14 residues. V lost 6 bases, J lost 7 bases, and 18 bases lay in between. Germline lookup yields CDR1 SQVTM and CDR2 ANQGSEA.

The CDR3 sequence: CASSFYRGVLLSYTF. The CDR3 DNA reads TGTGCCAGCAGCTTCTATCGCGGGGTTCTTTTAAGCTACACCTTC. The chain employs TRBV7-9 and TRBJ1-2; D remains unclear. CDR3 size: 15 residues. Germline V gives CDR1 SEHNR, CDR2 FQNEAQ (reference sequence). V lost 3 bases and J lost 9, with 20 bases in between.

The chain has TRBV11-2 and TRBJ1-1; no clear D gene. Germline V gene data show CDR1 as SGHAT and CDR2 as FQNNGV. This CDR3 region has 13 residues. The germline V and J ends were trimmed by 3 bases and 0 bases, with 5 bases remaining between them. The CDR3 protein is CASSFSMNTEAFF. The DNA for the CDR3 is TGTGCCAGCAGCTTTTCTATGAACACTGAAGCTTTCTTT. The full variable domain, rest sourced from reference TRBV11-2 and TRBJ1-1, is EAGVAQSPRYKIIEKRQSVAFWCNPISGHATLYWYQQILGQGPKLLIQFQNNGVVDDSQLPKDRFSAERLKGVDSTLKIQPAKLEDSAVYLCASSFSMNTEAFFGQGTRLTVV.

The V gene is TRBV28, the J gene TRBJ2-7, with 7 positions matching TRBD1. V trimming: 5 bases; J trimming: 3 bases; junction bases outside the gene matches: 10. CDR1 is MDHEN, CDR2 SYDVKM, per germline. The CDR3 is 15 amino acids. CDR3 region: CASSILGTVNYEQYF. CDR3 coding DNA: TGTGCCAGCAGTATCCTCGGGACAGTAAACTACGAGCAGTACTTC. Full variable domain (rest looked up from reference TRBV28 and TRBJ2-7): DVKVTQSSRYLVKRTGEKVFLECVQDMDHENMFWYRQDPGLGLRLIYFSYDVKMKEKGDIPEGYSVSREKKERFSLILESASTNQTSMYLCASSILGTVNYEQYFGPGTRLTVT.

The chain has TRBV27 and TRBJ2-7, with 10 bases fitting TRBD2. The CDR3 runs to 14 residues. Germline CDR1 MNHEY, CDR2 SMNVEV (reference sequence). V was clipped by 8 bases and J by 3 bases; unmatched bases: 7. DNA of the CDR3: TGTGCCAGCGGACCCCTAGCGGGAGTCTACGAGCAGTACTTC. Its protein is CASGPLAGVYEQYF.